This TCR beta chain was obtained from a study of blood T cell repertoires in COVID-19 (dated by TCRdb to about 2020). About the full investigation: Collaborator samples came from the United States, Italy and Spain and covered acute and convalescent phases of COVID-19. Subjects who had been exposed to COVID-19, were actively infected with it, or had recovered from it provided the deeply sampled blood TCRbeta repertoires that made up the dataset. The sample metadata nearly always contained a de-identified subject ID, COVID-19 status, age in years and sex. The material from the prospective study consisted of cDNA or gDNA derived from T cells, B-cell-depleted T cells, or PBMCs. The samples were drawn from two sources: the first 160 participants of the ongoing ImmuneRACE study, and 1,254 subjects contributed by 6 global collaborators. The repertoires were made available in a free public database intended to serve as a resource for research on the immune response to SARS-CoV-2. Where available, HLA class I and class II types were taken from metadata supplied by the sample provider and were not determined by assay-based typing.

The sample holds a few counts of this clone. Its antigen target is currently unknown. Base quality data are lacking; no much larger clone is found one base away. The CDR3 measures 16 amino acids from cysteine to phenylalanine. Left in the record is the CDR3 DNA by itself, 48 bases read in frame from the first base. Here V drops 0 bases and J drops 2 bases, and the junction holds 3 bases not matched to any gene. CDR1 and CDR2 are read off the germline V gene as SGDLS and YYNGEE. Study-wide conclusions, independent of this receptor: Clinical and demographic metadata were provided uncurated, with the amount varying by source and participant.

The immunoSEQ Assay, a bias-controlled multiplex PCR, was used to amplify TCRbeta CDR3 regions from genomic DNA. In the authors' own workflow: The number of nucleated cells in each sample was estimated by amplification of reference gene primers within the assay. To quantify the absolute abundance of each unique TCRbeta CDR3 rearrangement, sequence reads were collapsed and filtered. Productive Simpson clonality was computed per sample as the square root of Simpson's diversity index over productive rearrangements. TCRdb holds this immuneACCESS table with in-frame rearrangements only. Some clones are missing; in checked studies, unresolved V genes explain under half, and the rest has no known cause. Clonal size and the V and J genes are those of that table, whereas D and trimming came from the DNA. Within this sample are roughly 130,000 clones, with around four fifths of them counted one time only. The ten largest clones add up to roughly 16% of the sample.

Whole blood was collected in K2EDTA tubes by collaborating institutions according to the institutions' own protocols. Collaborator samples were shipped for TCRbeta analysis as frozen whole blood, isolated PBMCs, or DNA extracted from either sample type. Recombination connected TRBV9 to TRBJ2-3; 10 of the junction bases match TRBD2. The sample consisted of peripheral blood. The clonotype comes from a man aged 55-75 years with active or convalescent COVID-19. The CDR3 in this case is CASSVGTSGLTDTQYF. The sequenced DNA is TGTGCCAGCAGCGTAGGGACTAGCGGTCTCACAGATACGCAGTATTTT. With the rest looked up from the reference TRBV9 and TRBJ2-3 genes rather than sequenced, the full variable domain is DSGVTQTPKHLITATGQRVTLRCSPRSGDLSVYWYQQSLDQGLQFLIQYYNGEERAKGNILERFSAQQFPDLHSELNLSSLELGDSALYFCASSVGTSGLTDTQYFGPGTRLTVL.